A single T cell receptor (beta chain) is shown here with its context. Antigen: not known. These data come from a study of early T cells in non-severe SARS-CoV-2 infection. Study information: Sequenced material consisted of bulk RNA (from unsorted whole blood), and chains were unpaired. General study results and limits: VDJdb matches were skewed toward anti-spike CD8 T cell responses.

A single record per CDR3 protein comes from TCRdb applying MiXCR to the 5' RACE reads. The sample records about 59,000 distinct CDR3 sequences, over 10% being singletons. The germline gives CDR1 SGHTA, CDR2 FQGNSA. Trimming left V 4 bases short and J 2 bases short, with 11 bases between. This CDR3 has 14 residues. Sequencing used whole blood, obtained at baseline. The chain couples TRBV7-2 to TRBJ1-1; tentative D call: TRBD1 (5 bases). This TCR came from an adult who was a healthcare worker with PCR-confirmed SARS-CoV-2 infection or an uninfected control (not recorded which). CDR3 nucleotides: TGTGCCAGCAGCTACCGGCAGGGTAACACTGAAGCTTTCTTT. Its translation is CASSYRQGNTEAFF.